The 18 T cell receptor beta chains given below trace back to one sample, sequenced in a study of shared clonotypes between healthy human individuals. Sequencing was performed with immunoSEQ multiplex PCR; in TCRdb, only in-frame clones are kept and a portion is missing. In the table there are 2 million to 2.5 million clones, almost 96% of which are singletons. The sample taken for sequencing was naive CD4+ T cells sorted from blood. Subset of the sample: CD45RA+ positively selected. Source of these receptors: a man aged 18 to 35 in good health.

This clone was picked up one time. The sample has other DNA sequences that encode this CDR3 too. The V gene is TRBV5-1, the J gene TRBJ2-7; D is undetermined. Trimming took 4 bases from V and 0 from J, leaving 11 bases between them. CDR1 and CDR2 (germline): SGHRS, YFSETQ. The CDR3 is 14 amino acids. CDR3 DNA: TGCGCCAGCAGCCCGGGCCTGAGCTCCTACGAGCAGTACTTC. It encodes CASSPGLSSYEQYF. The full variable domain, completed using reference TRBV5-1 and TRBJ2-7, is KAGVTQTPRYLIKTRGQQVTLSCSPISGHRSVSWYQQTPGQGLQFLFEYFSETQRNKGNFPGRFSGRQFSNSRSEMNVSTLELGDSALYLCASSPGLSSYEQYFGPGTRLTVT.

The gene calls are TRBV15 and TRBJ2-2; D is possibly TRBD1 (6 bases). Germline CDR1 LNHNV, CDR2 YYDKDF (reference sequence). The CDR3 spans 16 residues. V lost 4 bases, J lost 1 base, and 13 bases lay in between. The CDR3 region is CATSNLDRRNTGELFF. The CDR3 coding sequence is TGTGCCACCAGCAATCTGGACAGACGGAACACCGGGGAGCTGTTTTTT. The variable domain in full, completed from reference TRBV15 and TRBJ2-2, reads DAMVIQNPRYQVTQFGKPVTLSCSQTLNHNVMYWYQQKSSQAPKLLFHYYDKDFNNEADTPDNFQSRRPNTSFCFLDIRSPGLGDTAMYLCATSNLDRRNTGELFFGEGSRLTVL.

This clone appeared a single time. The chain has TRBV18 and TRBJ1-2, with D unresolved. Germline CDR1 KGHSH, CDR2 LQKENI. With 2 bases removed from V and 0 bases from J, the gap between germline ends came to 10 bases. This CDR3 contains 15 residues. CDR3 amino acids: CASSPLEAANYGYTF. For the CDR3, the DNA is TGTGCCAGCTCACCATTGGAGGCAGCTAACTATGGCTACACCTTC.

As for this clone: This specimen includes other DNA sequences encoding the same CDR3. The chain links TRBV18 to TRBJ1-1; 9 bases fit TRBD1. Trimming at V came to 3 bases and at J to 3 bases, leaving 5 bases not matched to a gene. This CDR3 region has 15 residues. The V gene's germline CDR1 is KGHSH and CDR2 LQKENI. The CDR3, as DNA: TGTGCCAGCTCACCGCAGACAGGGGGGGACACTGAAGCTTTCTTT. Amino acid sequence: CASSPQTGGDTEAFF.

Details on this clone: The same CDR3 is also encoded by other DNA sequences in this sample. The V call is TRBV28, the J call TRBJ1-5, with D possibly being TRBD1 (5 bases). Trimming removed 6 bases at V and 7 bases at J, with 16 bases between. Germline CDR1 reads MDHEN; CDR2 reads SYDVKM. The CDR3 contains 14 residues. The CDR3 region has the DNA TGTGCCAGCAGCCCTACAGGAGGAGGGCAGCCCCAGCATTTT. Amino acid sequence: CASSPTGGGQPQHF.

V usage is TRBV6-1 and J usage is TRBJ2-7; D is uncertain. Germline V gene sequence: CDR1 MNHNS, CDR2 SASEGT. The CDR3 sequence is 13 residues long. Trimming stripped 5 bases from V and 3 bases from J, with 11 bases between. CDR3 sequence (DNA): TGTGCCAGCAGTAGCCCCGTTGACTACGAGCAGTACTTC. It is translated as CASSSPVDYEQYF.

The chain has TRBV7-8 and TRBJ2-2, with D uncertain. Germline CDR1 is SGHVS and CDR2 is FQNEAQ. CDR3 length: 13 amino acids. V lost 7 bases and J lost 8, with 14 bases in between. CDR3 coding DNA: TGTGCCAGCACCTCCGAAGGGAAGGGGGAGCTGTTTTTT. It codes for CASTSEGKGELFF.

The chain carries TRBV6-4 and TRBJ2-1, with no clear D. The V end lost 11 bases, the J end lost 6 bases, and 23 bases lay between the germline ends. Germline CDR1 MRHNA, CDR2 SNTAGT. This CDR3 contains 15 residues. The CDR3 is CASSDEWGLSNEQFF. For the CDR3, the DNA is TGTGCCTCAAGTGACGAGTGGGGTCTCTCCAATGAGCAGTTCTTC.

This clone was observed a single time. The chain recombines TRBV28 with TRBJ2-7, with D tentatively TRBD2 (6 bases). Trimming cost V 5 bases and J 3 bases, with 8 bases left between them. The CDR3 contains 12 residues. CDR1 and CDR2 from the germline V gene are MDHEN and SYDVKM. The CDR3 coding sequence is TGTGCCAGCAGTCCCGGGAGCTACGAGCAGTACTTC. As protein: CASSPGSYEQYF.

The gene calls are TRBV4-2 and TRBJ2-2, with 13 positions matching TRBD2. The germline gives CDR1 LGHNA, CDR2 YNFKEQ. The CDR3 is made up of 19 amino acids. V lost 1 base, J lost 4 bases, and 9 bases stayed unmatched. The CDR3 reads CASSQGTPGLAGPTGELFF. The CDR3 region has the DNA TGTGCCAGCAGCCAAGGGACACCGGGACTAGCGGGGCCCACCGGGGAGCTGTTTTTT.

This clone was found a few times. V and J are TRBV6-5 and TRBJ2-7; TRBD1 matches at 12 bases. The CDR3 contains 15 residues. The V and J ends lost 6 bases and 6 bases, in that order; junction bases with no gene match: 9. CDR1 and CDR2 (germline): MNHEY, SVGAGI. The CDR3: CASSQAGTGGAEQYF. The CDR3 bases are TGTGCCAGCAGCCAAGCCGGGACAGGGGGCGCCGAGCAGTACTTC.

V is TRBV29-1 and J is TRBJ2-3; D perhaps matches TRBD1 (6 bases). The germline V and J ends were trimmed by 4 bases and 6 bases, with 14 bases remaining between them. Germline CDR1 reads SQVTM; CDR2 reads ANQGSEA. The length of the CDR3 is 13 residues. CDR3: CSVAWGLGDTQYF. CDR3 coding DNA: TGCAGCGTTGCTTGGGGGCTCGGGGATACGCAGTATTTT.

The V and J genes are TRBV10-1 and TRBJ2-1; 10 positions match TRBD2. V was pared by 3 bases and J by 7 bases, with 6 bases of the junction left unmatched. Germline V gives CDR1 WNHNN, CDR2 SYGVQD (reference sequence). CDR3 size: 15 residues. The CDR3 nucleotides read TGCGCCAGCAGTGAAGGGTCTAGCGGGAGAAATGAGCAGTTCTTC. As protein: CASSEGSSGRNEQFF.

The rearrangement links TRBV2 to TRBJ2-7; weak D call: TRBD1 (6 bases). CDR3 length: 13 residues. V gave up 6 bases and J gave up 2 bases, with 11 bases separating them. The germline gives CDR1 SNHLY, CDR2 FYNNEI. In DNA form, the CDR3 reads TGTGCCAGCAGCCGACAGGAGCCCTACGAGCAGTACTTC. Translating it yields CASSRQEPYEQYF.

The V call is TRBV6-5, the J call TRBJ2-3, with D perhaps given as TRBD1 or TRBD2 (5 bases each). The CDR3 totals 15 residues. Germline-derived CDR1 and CDR2 are MNHEY and SVGAGI. Trimming removed 4 bases at V and 1 base at J, with 12 bases between. In DNA, the CDR3 is TGTGCCAGCAGTTCCCCTGGGACGGGCACAGATACGCAGTATTTT. This translates into CASSSPGTGTDTQYF.

The chain has TRBV7-2 and TRBJ1-2; the D is unclear. Germline V gene lookup returns CDR1 SGHTA and CDR2 FQGNSA. V lost 5 bases and J lost 1, with 14 bases in between. The CDR3 is 15 amino acids. DNA for the CDR3: TGTGCCAGCAGCCCCCGGACCGGTAATAACTATGGCTACACCTTC. This sequence encodes CASSPRTGNNYGYTF.

DNA for the CDR3: TGTGCCAGCAGTCCGGACAGAAATCAGCCCCAGCATTTT. Amino acids: CASSPDRNQPQHF. This chain uses TRBV6-1 with TRBJ1-5; perhaps TRBD1 as D (6 bases). The CDR3 runs to 13 residues. The V end lost 5 bases, the J end lost 4 bases, and 9 bases lay between the germline ends. Germline CDR1 is MNHNS and CDR2 is SASEGT.

The chain couples TRBV5-1 to TRBJ1-4; tentatively, D is TRBD1 (5 bases). Germline CDR1 is SGHRS and CDR2 is YFSETQ. CDR3 length: 13 residues. The V and J ends lost 4 bases and 7 bases respectively, with 11 bases between them. Here the CDR3 reads CASSEGRGEKLFF. CDR3 nucleotides: TGCGCCAGCAGCGAGGGGAGGGGTGAAAAACTGTTTTTT.